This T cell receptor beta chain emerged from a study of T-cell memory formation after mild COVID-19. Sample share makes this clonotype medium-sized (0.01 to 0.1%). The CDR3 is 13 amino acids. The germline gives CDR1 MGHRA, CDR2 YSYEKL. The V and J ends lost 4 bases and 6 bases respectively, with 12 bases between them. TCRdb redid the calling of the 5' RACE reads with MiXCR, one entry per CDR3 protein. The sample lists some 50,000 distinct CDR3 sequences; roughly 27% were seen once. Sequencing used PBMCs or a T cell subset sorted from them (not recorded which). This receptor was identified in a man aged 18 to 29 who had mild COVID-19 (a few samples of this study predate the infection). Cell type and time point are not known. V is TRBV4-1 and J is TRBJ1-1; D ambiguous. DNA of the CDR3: TGCGCCAGCAGCCCTAGGGAGGTGGCTGAAGCTTTCTTT. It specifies CASSPREVAEAFF.